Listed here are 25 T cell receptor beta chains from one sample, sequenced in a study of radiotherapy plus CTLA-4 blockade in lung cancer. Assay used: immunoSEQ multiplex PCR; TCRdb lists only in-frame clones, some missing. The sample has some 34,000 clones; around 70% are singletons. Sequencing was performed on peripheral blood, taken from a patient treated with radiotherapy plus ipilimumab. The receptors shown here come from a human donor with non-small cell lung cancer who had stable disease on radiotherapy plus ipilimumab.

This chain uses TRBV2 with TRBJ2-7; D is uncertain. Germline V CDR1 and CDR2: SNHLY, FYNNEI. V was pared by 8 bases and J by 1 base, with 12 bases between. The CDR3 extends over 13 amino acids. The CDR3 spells CASSLAPSYEQYF. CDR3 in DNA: TGTGCCAGCTCACTCGCGCCTTCCTACGAGCAGTACTTC.

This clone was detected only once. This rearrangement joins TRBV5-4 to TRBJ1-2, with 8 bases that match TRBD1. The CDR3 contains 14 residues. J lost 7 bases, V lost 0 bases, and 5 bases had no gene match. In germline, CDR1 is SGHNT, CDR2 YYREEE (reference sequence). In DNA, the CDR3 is TGTGCCAGCAGCTTGGACAGGGGGATTTCTGGCTACACCTTC. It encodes CASSLDRGISGYTF.

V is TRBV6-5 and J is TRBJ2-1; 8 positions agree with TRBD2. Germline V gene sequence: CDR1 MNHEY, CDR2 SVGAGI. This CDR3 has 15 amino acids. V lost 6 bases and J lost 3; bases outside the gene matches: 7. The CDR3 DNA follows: TGTGCCAGCAGATCGGGGGGGGGCCTCTACAATGAGCAGTTCTTC. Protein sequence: CASRSGGGLYNEQFF.

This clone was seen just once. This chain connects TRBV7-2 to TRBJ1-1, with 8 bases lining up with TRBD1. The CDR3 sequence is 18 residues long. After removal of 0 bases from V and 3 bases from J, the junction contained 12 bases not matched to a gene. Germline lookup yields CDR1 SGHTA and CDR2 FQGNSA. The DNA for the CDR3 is TGTGCCAGCAGCTTAGCCCAAGGACAGGGTGGGCGGGACACTGAAGCTTTCTTT. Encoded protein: CASSLAQGQGGRDTEAFF. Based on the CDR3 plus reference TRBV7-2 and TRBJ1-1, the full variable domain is GAGVSQSPSNKVTEKGKDVELRCDPISGHTALYWYRQSLGQGLEFLIYFQGNSAPDKSGLPSDRFSAERTGGSVSTLTIQRTQQEDSAVYLCASSLAQGQGGRDTEAFFGQGTRLTVV.

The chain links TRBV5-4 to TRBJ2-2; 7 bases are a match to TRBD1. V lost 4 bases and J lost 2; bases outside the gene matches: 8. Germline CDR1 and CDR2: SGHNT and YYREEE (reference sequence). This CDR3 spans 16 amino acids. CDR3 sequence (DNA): TGTGCCAGCAGCCGACGGGACAGACAAAACACCGGGGAGCTGTTTTTT. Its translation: CASSRRDRQNTGELFF.

The CDR3 DNA reads as TGTGCCAGTAGTATGGGGGGAAAGAGTCAGCCCCAGCATTTT. Amino acids: CASSMGGKSQPQHF. This sequence joins TRBV19 and TRBJ1-5, with a weak D call TRBD1 (5 bases). CDR1 and CDR2 from the germline V gene are LNHDA and SQIVND (reference sequence). The CDR3 extends over 14 amino acids. V lost 3 bases and J lost 6, with 12 bases in between.

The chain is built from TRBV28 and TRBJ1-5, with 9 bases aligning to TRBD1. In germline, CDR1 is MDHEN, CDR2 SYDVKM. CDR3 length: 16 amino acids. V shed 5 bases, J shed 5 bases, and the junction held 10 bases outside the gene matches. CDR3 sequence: CASSPSRTGGDQPQHF. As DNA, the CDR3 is TGTGCCAGCAGTCCCAGCCGCACAGGGGGCGATCAGCCCCAGCATTTT.

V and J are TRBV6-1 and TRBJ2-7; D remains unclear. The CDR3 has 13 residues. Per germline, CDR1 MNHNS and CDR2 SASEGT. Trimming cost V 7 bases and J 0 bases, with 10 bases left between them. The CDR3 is CASIKTFSYEQYF. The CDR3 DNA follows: TGTGCCAGCATCAAGACTTTCTCCTACGAGCAGTACTTC.

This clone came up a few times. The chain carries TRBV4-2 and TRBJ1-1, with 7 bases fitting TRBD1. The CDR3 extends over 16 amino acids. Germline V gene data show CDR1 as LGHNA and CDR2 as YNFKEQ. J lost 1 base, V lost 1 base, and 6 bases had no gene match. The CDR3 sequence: CASSQGMTGPNTEAFF. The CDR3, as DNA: TGTGCCAGCAGCCAAGGAATGACAGGGCCGAACACTGAAGCTTTCTTT.

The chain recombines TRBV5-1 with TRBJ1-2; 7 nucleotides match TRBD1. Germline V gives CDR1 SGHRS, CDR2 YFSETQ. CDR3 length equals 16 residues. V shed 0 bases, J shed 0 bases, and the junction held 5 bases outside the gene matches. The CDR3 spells CASSLGGTVTNYGYTF. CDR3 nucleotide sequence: TGCGCCAGCAGCTTGGGTGGGACAGTGACTAACTATGGCTACACCTTC.

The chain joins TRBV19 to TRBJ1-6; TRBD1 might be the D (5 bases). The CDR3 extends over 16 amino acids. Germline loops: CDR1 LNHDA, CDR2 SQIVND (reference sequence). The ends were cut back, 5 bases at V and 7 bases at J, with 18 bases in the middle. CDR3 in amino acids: CASSSGAGGANSPLHF. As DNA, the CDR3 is TGTGCCAGTAGTTCCGGGGCCGGGGGTGCCAATTCACCCCTCCACTTT.

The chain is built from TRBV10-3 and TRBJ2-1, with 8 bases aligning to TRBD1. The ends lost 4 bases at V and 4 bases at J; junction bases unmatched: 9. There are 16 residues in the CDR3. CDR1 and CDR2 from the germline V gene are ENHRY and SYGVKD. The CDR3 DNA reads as TGTGCCATCAGTGGGACAGGGTCCGAAAATTACAATGAGCAGTTCTTC. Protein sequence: CAISGTGSENYNEQFF.

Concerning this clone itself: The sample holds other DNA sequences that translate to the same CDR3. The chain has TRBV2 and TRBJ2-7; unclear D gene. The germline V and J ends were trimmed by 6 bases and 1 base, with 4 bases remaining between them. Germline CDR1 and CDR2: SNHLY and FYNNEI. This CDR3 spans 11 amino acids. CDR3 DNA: TGTGCCAGCAGCCCTTCCTACGAGCAGTACTTC. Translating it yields CASSPSYEQYF. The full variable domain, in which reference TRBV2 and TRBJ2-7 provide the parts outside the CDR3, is EPEVTQTPSHQVTQMGQEVILRCVPISNHLYFYWYRQILGQKVEFLVSFYNNEISEKSEIFDDQFSVERPDGSNFTLKIRSTKLEDSAMYFCASSPSYEQYFGPGTRLTVT.

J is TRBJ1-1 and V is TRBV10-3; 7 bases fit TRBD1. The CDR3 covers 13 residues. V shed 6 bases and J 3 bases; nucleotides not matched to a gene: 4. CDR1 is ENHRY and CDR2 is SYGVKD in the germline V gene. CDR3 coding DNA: TGTGCCATCAGAAGGGGGCGGGACACTGAAGCTTTCTTT. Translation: CAIRRGRDTEAFF.

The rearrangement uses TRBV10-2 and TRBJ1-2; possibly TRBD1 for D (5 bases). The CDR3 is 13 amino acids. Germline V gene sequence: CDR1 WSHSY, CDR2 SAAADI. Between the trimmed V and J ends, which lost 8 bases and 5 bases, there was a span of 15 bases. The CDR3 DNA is TGCGCCAGCTCTCTAGGGGAACCGTATGGCTACACCTTC. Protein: CASSLGEPYGYTF.

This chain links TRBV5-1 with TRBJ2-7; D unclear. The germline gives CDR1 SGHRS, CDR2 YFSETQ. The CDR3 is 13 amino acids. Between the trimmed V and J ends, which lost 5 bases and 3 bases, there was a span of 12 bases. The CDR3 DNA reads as TGCGCCAGCAGTCGGGTCGTGGGCTACGAGCAGTACTTC. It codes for CASSRVVGYEQYF.

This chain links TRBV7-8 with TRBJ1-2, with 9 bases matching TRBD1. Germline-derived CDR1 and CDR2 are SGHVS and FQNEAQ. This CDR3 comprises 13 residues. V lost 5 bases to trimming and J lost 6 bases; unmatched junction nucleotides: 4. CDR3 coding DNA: TGTGCCAGCAGCCTCTGGACAGGGGATGGCTACACCTTC. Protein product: CASSLWTGDGYTF.

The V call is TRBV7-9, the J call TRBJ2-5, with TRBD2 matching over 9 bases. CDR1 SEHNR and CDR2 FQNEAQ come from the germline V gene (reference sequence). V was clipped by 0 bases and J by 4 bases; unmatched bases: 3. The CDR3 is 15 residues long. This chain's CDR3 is CASSLALAGIETQYF. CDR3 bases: TGTGCCAGCAGCTTAGCGCTAGCGGGGATAGAGACCCAGTACTTC.

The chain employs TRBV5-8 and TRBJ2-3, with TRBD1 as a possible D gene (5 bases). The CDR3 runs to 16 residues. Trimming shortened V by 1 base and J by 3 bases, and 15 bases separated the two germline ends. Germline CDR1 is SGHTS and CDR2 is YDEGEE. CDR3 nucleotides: TGTGCCAGCAGCTTGATCAGGGCGACGTGGACAGATACGCAGTATTTT. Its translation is CASSLIRATWTDTQYF.

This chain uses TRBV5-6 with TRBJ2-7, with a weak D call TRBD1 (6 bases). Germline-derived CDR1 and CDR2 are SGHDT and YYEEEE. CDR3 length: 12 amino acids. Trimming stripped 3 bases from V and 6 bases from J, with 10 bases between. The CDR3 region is CASSYRVGEQYF. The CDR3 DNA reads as TGTGCCAGCAGCTACAGGGTTGGCGAGCAGTACTTC.

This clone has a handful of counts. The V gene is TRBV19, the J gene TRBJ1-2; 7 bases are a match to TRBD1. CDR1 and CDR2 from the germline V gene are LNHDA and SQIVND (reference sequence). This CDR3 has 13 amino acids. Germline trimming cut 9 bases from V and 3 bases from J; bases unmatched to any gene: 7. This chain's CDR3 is CASGQATDYGYTF. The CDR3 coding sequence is TGTGCCAGCGGACAGGCGACCGACTATGGCTACACCTTC.

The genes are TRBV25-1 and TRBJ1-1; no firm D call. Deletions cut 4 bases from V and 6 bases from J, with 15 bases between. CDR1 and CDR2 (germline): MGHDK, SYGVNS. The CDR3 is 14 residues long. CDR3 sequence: CASSGIEGLAEAFF. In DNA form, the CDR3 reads TGTGCCAGCAGTGGGATCGAGGGCTTGGCTGAAGCTTTCTTT.

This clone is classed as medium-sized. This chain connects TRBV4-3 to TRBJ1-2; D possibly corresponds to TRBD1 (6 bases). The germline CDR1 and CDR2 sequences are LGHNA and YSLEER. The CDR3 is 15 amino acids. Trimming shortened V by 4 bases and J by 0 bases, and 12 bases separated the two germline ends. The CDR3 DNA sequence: TGCGCCAGCAGCCCCCAACGGACAGCTAACTATGGCTACACCTTC. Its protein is CASSPQRTANYGYTF.

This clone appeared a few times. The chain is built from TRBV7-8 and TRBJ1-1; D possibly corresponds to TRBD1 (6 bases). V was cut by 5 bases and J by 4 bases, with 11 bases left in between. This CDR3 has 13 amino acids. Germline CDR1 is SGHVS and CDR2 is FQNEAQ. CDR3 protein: CASSPGQFTEAFF. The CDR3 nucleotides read TGTGCCAGCAGCCCTGGACAGTTCACTGAAGCTTTCTTT.

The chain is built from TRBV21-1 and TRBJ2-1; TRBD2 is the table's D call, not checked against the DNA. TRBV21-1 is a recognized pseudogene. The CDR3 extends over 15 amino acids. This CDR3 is CASSKRRTRRNEQFF. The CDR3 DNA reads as TGTGCCAGCAGCAAAAGGAGGACTCGAAGGAATGAGCAGTTCTTC.